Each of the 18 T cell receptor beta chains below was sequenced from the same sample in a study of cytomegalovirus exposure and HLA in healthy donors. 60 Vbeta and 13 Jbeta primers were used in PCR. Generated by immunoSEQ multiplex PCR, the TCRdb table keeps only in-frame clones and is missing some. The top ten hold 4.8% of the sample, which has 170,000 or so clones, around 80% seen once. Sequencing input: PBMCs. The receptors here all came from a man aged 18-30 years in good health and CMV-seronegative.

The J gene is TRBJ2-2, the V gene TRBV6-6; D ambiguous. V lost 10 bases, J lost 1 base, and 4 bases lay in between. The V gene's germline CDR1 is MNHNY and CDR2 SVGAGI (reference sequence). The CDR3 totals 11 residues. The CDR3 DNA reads TGTGCCATCAAGAACACCGGGGAGCTGTTTTTT. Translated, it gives CAIKNTGELFF.

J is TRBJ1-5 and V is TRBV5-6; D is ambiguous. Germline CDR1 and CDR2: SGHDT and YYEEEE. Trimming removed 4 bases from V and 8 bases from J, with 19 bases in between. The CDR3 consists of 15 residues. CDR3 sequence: CASSPLRDPWEPQHF. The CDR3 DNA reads TGTGCCAGCAGCCCGCTGCGGGATCCTTGGGAGCCCCAGCATTTT.

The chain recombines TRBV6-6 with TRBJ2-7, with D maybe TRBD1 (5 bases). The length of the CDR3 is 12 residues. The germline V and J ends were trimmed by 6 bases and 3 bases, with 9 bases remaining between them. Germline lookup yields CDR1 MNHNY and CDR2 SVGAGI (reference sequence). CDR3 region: CASSQTGYEQYF. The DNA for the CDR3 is TGTGCCAGCAGCCAAACAGGCTACGAGCAGTACTTC.

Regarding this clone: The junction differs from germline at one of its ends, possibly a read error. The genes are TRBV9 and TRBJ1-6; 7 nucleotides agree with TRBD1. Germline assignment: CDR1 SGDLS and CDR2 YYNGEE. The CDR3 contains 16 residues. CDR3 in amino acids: CASSVRDSSYNLPLHF. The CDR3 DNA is TGTGCCAGCAGCGTAAGGGACAGCTCCTATAATTTACCCCTCCACTTT.

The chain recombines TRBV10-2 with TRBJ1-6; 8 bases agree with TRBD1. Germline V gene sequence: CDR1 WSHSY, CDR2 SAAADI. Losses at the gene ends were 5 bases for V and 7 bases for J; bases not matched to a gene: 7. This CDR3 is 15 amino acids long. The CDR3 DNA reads TGCGCCAGCAGTCTCCGACAGGGGAGGAATTCACCCCTCCACTTT. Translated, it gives CASSLRQGRNSPLHF.

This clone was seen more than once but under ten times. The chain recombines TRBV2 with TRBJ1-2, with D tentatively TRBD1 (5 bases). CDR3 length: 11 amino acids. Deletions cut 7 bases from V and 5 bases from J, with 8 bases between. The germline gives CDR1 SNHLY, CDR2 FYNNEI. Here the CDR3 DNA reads TGTGCCAGCACGGGGGGATATGGCTACACCTTC. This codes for CASTGGYGYTF.

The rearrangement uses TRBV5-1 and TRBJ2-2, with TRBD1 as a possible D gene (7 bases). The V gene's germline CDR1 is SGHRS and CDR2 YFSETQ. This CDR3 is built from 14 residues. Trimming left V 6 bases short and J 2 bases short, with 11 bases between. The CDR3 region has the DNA TGCGCCAGCACGGGGGACAGCAACACCGGGGAGCTGTTTTTT. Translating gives CASTGDSNTGELFF.

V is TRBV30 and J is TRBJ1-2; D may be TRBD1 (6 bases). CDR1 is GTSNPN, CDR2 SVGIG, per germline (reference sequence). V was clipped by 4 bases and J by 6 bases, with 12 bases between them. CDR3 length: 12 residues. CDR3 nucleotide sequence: TGTGCCTGGACTCCGGGGGGCCATGGCTACACCTTC. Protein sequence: CAWTPGGHGYTF. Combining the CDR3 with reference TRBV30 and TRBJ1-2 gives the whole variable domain SQTIHQWPATLVQPVGSPLSLECTVEGTSNPNLYWYRQAAGRGLQLLFYSVGIGQISSEVPQNLSASRPQDRQFILSSKKLLLSDSGFYLCAWTPGGHGYTFGSGTRLTVV.

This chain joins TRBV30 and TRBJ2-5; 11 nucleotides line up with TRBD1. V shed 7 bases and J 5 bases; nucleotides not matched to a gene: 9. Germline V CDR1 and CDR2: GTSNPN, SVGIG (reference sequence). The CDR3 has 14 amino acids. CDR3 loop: CASAPGQGDETQYF. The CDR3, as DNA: TGTGCCTCCGCACCGGGACAGGGGGATGAGACCCAGTACTTC.

CDR3 DNA: TGTGCCAGCAGCCTAACGACAGGACACGAGCAGTACTTC. It codes for CASSLTTGHEQYF. V usage is TRBV7-6 and J usage is TRBJ2-7; weak D call: TRBD1 (6 bases). The ends were cut back, 5 bases at V and 5 bases at J, with 13 bases in the middle. CDR1 and CDR2 (germline): SGHVS, FNYEAQ. The CDR3 has 13 amino acids.

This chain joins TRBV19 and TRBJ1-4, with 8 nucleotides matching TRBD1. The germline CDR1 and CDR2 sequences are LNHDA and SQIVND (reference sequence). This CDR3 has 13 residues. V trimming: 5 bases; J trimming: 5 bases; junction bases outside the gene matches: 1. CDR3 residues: CASSWTGNEKLFF. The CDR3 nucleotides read TGTGCCAGTAGTTGGACAGGGAATGAAAAACTGTTTTTT.

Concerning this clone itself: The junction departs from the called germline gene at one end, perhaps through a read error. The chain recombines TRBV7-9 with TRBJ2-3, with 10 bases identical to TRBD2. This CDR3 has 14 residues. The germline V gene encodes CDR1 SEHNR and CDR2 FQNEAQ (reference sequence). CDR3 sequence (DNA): TGTGCCAGCAGCATAGCGGGAGGCGCAGATACGCAGTATTTT. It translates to CASSIAGGADTQYF.

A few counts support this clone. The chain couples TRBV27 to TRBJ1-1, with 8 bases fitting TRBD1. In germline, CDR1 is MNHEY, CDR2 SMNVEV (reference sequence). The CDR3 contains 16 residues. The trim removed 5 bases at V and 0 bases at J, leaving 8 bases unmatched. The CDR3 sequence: CASSLRTGTVNTEAFF. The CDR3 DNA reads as TGTGCCAGCAGTCTAAGGACAGGGACCGTGAACACTGAAGCTTTCTTT.

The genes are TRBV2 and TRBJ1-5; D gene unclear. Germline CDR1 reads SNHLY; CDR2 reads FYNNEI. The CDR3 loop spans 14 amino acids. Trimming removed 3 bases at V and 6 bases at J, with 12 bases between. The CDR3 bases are TGTGCCAGCAGTGAGATCGGGGTAGGTCAGCCCCAGCATTTT. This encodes CASSEIGVGQPQHF.

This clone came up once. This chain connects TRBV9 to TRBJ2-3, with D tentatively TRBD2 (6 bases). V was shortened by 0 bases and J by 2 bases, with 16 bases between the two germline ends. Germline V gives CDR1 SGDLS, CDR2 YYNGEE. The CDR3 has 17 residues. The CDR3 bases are TGTGCCAGCAGCGTAGCTTTTCGGGGAGGCACCACAGATACGCAGTATTTT. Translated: CASSVAFRGGTTDTQYF.

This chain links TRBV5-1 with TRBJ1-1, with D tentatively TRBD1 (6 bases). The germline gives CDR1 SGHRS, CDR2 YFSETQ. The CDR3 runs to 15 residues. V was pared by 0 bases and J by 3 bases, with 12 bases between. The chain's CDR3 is CASSLDTGWDTEAFF. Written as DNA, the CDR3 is TGCGCCAGCAGCTTGGATACAGGGTGGGACACTGAAGCTTTCTTT.

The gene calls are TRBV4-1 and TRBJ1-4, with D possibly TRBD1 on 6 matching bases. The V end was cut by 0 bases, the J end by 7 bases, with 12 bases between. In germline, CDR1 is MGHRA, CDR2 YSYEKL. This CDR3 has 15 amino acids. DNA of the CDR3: TGCGCCAGCAGCCAAGAGCGACAGGTTCGTGAAAAACTGTTTTTT. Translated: CASSQERQVREKLFF.

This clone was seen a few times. The chain's CDR3 is CASSHSGAYNEQFF. CDR3 nucleotide sequence: TGTGCCAGCAGCCACTCGGGGGCCTACAATGAGCAGTTCTTC. The V and J genes are TRBV11-2 and TRBJ2-1, with D possibly being TRBD2 (6 bases). The CDR3 contains 14 residues. V lost 5 bases and J lost 2, with 10 bases in between. The germline V gene has CDR1 SGHAT and CDR2 FQNNGV.